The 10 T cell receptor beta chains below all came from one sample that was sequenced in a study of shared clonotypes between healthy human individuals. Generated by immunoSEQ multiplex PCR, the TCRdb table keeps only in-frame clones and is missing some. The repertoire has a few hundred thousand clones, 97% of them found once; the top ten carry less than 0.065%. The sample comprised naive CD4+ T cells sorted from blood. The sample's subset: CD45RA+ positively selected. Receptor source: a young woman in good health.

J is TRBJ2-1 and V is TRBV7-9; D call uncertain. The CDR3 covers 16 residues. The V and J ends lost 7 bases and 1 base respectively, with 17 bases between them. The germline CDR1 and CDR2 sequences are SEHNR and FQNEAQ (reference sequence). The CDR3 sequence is CASTSATSRSYNEQFF. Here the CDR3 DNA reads TGTGCCAGCACGAGCGCCACGAGCCGGTCCTACAATGAGCAGTTCTTC.

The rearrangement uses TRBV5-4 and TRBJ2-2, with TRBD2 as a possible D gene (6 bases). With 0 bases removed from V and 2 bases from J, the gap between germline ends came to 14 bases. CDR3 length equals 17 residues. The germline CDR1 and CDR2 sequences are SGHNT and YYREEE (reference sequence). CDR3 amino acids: CASSLGSRGSNTGELFF. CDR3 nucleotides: TGTGCCAGCAGCTTGGGTTCGCGGGGAAGTAACACCGGGGAGCTGTTTTTT.

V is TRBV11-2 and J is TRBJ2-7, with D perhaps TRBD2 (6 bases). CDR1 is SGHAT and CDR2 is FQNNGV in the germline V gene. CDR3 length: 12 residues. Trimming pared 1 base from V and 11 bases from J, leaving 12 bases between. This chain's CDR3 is CASSLARGWKYF. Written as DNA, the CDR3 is TGTGCCAGCAGCTTAGCCCGGGGGTGGAAGTACTTC.

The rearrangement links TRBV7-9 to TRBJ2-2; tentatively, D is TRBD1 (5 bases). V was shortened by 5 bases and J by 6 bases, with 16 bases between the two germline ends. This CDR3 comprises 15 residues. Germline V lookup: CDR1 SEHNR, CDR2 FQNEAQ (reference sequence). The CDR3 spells CASSVREVTAGELFF. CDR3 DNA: TGTGCCAGCAGCGTCAGGGAAGTGACGGCCGGGGAGCTGTTTTTT.

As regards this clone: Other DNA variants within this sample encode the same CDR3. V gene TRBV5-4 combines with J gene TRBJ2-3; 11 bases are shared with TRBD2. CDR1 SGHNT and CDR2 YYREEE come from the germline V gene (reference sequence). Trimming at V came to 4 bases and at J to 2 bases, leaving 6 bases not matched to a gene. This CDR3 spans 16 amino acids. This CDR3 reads CASSLLAGGITDTQYF. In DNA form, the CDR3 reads TGTGCCAGCAGCCTCTTAGCGGGAGGGATCACAGATACGCAGTATTTT.

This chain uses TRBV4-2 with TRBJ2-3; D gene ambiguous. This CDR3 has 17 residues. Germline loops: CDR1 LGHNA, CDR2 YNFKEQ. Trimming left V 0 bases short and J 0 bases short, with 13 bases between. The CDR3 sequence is CASSQEVSKASTDTQYF. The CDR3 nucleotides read TGTGCCAGCAGCCAAGAAGTTTCGAAAGCTAGCACAGATACGCAGTATTTT.

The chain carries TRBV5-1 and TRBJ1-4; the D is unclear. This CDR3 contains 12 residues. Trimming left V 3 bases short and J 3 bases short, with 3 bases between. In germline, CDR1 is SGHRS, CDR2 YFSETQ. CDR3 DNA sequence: TGCGCCAGCAGCTCCTCTAATGAAAAACTGTTTTTT. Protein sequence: CASSSSNEKLFF.

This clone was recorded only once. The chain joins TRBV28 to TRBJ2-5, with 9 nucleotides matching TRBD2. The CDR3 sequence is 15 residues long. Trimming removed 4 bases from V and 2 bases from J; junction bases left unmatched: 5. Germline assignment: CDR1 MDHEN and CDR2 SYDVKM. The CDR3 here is CASSSPAGGQETQYF. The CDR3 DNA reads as TGTGCCAGCAGTTCTCCGGCGGGAGGGCAAGAGACCCAGTACTTC.

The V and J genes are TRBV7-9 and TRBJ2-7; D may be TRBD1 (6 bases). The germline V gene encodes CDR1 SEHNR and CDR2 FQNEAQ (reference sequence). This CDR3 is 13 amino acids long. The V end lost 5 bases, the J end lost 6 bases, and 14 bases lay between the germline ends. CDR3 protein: CASSPRAGVEQYF. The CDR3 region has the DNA TGTGCCAGCAGCCCTAGGGCAGGGGTCGAGCAGTACTTC.

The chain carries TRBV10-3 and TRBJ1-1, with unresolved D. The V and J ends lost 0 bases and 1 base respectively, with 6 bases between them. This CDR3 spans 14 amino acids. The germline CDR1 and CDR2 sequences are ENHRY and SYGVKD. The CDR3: CAISESLRNTEAFF. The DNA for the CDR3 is TGTGCCATCAGTGAGTCCCTGCGGAACACTGAAGCTTTCTTT.